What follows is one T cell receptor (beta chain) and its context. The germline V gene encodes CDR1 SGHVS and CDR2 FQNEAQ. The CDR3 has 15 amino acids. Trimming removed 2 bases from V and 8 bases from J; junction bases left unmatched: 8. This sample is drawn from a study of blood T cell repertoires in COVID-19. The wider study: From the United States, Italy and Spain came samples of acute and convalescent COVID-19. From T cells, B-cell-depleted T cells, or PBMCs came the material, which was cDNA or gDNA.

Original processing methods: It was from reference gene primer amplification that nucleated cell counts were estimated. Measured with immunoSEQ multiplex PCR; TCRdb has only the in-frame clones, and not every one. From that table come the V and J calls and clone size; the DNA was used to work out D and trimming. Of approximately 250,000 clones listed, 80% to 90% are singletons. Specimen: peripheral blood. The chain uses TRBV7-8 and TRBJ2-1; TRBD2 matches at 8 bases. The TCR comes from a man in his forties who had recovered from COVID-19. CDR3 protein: CASSLRSGLADEQFF. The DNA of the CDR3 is TGTGCCAGCAGCTTAAGGTCAGGACTAGCCGATGAGCAGTTCTTC.